The rows below give T cell receptor beta chains drawn from one sample of a study of radiotherapy plus CTLA-4 blockade in lung cancer. Sequencing used immunoSEQ multiplex PCR; TCRdb keeps in-frame clones, though not all of them. The sample records 30,000 to 45,000 clones, 72% being singletons. The starting material was peripheral blood, obtained from a patient treated with radiotherapy plus ipilimumab. The receptors here all came from a human donor with non-small cell lung cancer who had stable disease on radiotherapy plus ipilimumab. Both conserved end residues are part of each CDR3. D genes are given only for firm matches. Only some rows state a clone size, as once, few, many or a class for expanded clones.

V gene	D gene	J gene	clone size	CDR3 protein	CDR3 DNA
TRBV4-2	TRBD1	TRBJ2-7	-	CASSQVGQGSEQYF	TGTGCCAGCAGCCAAGTAGGACAGGGAAGCGAGCAGTACTTC
TRBV19	-	TRBJ1-6	once	CASKREVEAKSPLHF	TGTGCCAGTAAACGGGAGGTTGAAGCAAAGTCACCCCTCCACTTT
TRBV11-3	TRBD2	TRBJ2-1	-	CASSSLGLAGGINEQFF	TGTGCCAGCAGCTCCCTTGGGCTAGCGGGGGGGATCAATGAGCAGTTCTTC
TRBV5-5	-	TRBJ1-3	-	CASSLVTGFGNTIYF	TGTGCCAGCAGCTTGGTAACAGGGTTTGGAAACACCATATATTTT
TRBV11-3	-	TRBJ2-5	few	CASSLHEAWETQYF	TGTGCCAGCAGCCTACACGAGGCCTGGGAGACCCAGTACTTC
TRBV2	-	TRBJ1-1	-	CASRGGGVTEAFF	TGTGCCAGCAGGGGTGGGGGCGTTACTGAAGCTTTCTTT
TRBV19	TRBD1	TRBJ2-2	few	CASKGGTGWSGELFF	TGTGCCAGCAAAGGGGGGACAGGGTGGTCCGGGGAGCTGTTTTTT
TRBV5-1	-	TRBJ1-5	-	CASSLGQSPPQPQHF	TGCGCCAGCAGCCTCGGACAGAGCCCCCCTCAGCCCCAGCATTTT
TRBV6-6	-	TRBJ2-1	-	CASSEGGSYNEQFF	TGTGCCAGCAGCGAAGGGGGCTCCTACAATGAGCAGTTCTTC
TRBV2	-	TRBJ2-1	-	CASSATREAYNEQFF	TGTGCCAGCAGCGCTACCAGGGAGGCCTACAATGAGCAGTTCTTC
TRBV28	TRBD1	TRBJ2-7	few	CASRPGQGRPYEQYF	TGTGCCAGCAGACCGGGACAGGGAAGGCCCTACGAGCAGTACTTC
TRBV9	-	TRBJ2-2	-	CASSVMGEGGELFF	TGTGCCAGCAGCGTCATGGGAGAGGGCGGGGAGCTGTTTTTT
TRBV19	TRBD1	TRBJ2-5	few	CASSQTGFGWETQYF	TGTGCCAGTAGCCAGACAGGGTTCGGGTGGGAGACCCAGTACTTC
TRBV7-9	-	TRBJ2-5	-	CASSLTMYYSETQYF	TGTGCCAGCAGCTTAACTATGTACTACTCAGAGACCCAGTACTTC
TRBV5-4	-	TRBJ2-1	-	CASSPSSSSYNEQFF	TGTGCCAGCAGCCCAAGTTCGAGCTCCTACAATGAGCAGTTCTTC
TRBV4-3	-	TRBJ1-5	-	CASSQDSGNQPQHF	TGCGCCAGCAGCCAAGATTCAGGAAATCAGCCCCAGCATTTT
TRBV27	-	TRBJ2-7	-	CASSSLGAGLGEQYF	TGTGCCAGCAGTTCCTTAGGGGCGGGGTTAGGCGAGCAGTACTTC
TRBV6-1	TRBD1	TRBJ2-7	-	CASSLDRAYEQYF	TGTGCCAGCAGTCTGGACAGGGCCTACGAGCAGTACTTC
TRBV30	TRBD1	TRBJ2-7	-	CAWSPDRTYEQYF	TGTGCCTGGAGCCCGGACAGGACCTACGAGCAGTACTTC
TRBV13	-	TRBJ1-3	-	CASSSPEQHGNTIYF	TGTGCCAGCAGCTCCCCCGAACAGCATGGAAACACCATATATTTT
TRBV27	-	TRBJ2-7	-	CASSTTGPGAGNLYEQYF	TGTGCCAGCAGTACGACAGGTCCTGGAGCGGGAAACCTCTACGAGCAGTACTTC
TRBV11-2	TRBD2	TRBJ2-7	-	CASSFTWGGGSYEQYF	TGTGCCAGCAGCTTCACCTGGGGCGGGGGCTCCTACGAGCAGTACTTC
TRBV6-4	TRBD2	TRBJ2-1	-	CASSVAGGYNEQFF	TGTGCCAGCAGTGTTGCGGGGGGGTACAATGAGCAGTTCTTC
TRBV5-1	TRBD1	TRBJ1-2	-	CASSESTGYDGYTF	TGCGCCAGCAGCGAATCGACAGGGTACGATGGCTACACCTTC
TRBV5-6	TRBD1	TRBJ1-6	-	CASSRGQPSSYNSPLHF	TGTGCCAGCAGCCGGGGACAGCCAAGCTCCTATAATTCACCCCTCCACTTT
TRBV18	-	TRBJ2-2	-	CASSLSTGELFF	TGTGCCAGCTCACTCAGCACCGGGGAGCTGTTTTTT
TRBV11-3	-	TRBJ1-5	-	CASSFRDSNQPQHF	TGTGCCAGCAGCTTCAGGGATAGCAATCAGCCCCAGCATTTT
TRBV5-1	TRBD1	TRBJ2-3	-	CASSTGDPADTQYF	TGCGCCAGCAGCACAGGGGATCCGGCAGATACGCAGTATTTT
TRBV7-2	-	TRBJ1-2	few	CASSHGRGGYTF	TGTGCCAGCAGCCACGGCAGGGGTGGCTACACCTTC
TRBV6-1	TRBD1	TRBJ2-7	few	CASTPPGQGAHEQYF	TGTGCCAGCACCCCCCCGGGACAGGGGGCTCACGAGCAGTACTTC
TRBV5-6	TRBD1	TRBJ2-3	-	CASSSGTGFTDTQYF	TGTGCCAGCAGCTCGGGGACAGGGTTCACAGATACGCAGTATTTT
TRBV29-1	-	TRBJ2-3	once	CSAGVTDTQYF	TGCAGCGCAGGGGTTACAGATACGCAGTATTTT
TRBV7-9	TRBD1	TRBJ1-5	few	CASSGTGGTNQPQHF	TGTGCCAGCAGCGGAACAGGGGGCACCAATCAGCCCCAGCATTTT
TRBV19	-	TRBJ1-5	-	CAGLPVNQPQHF	TGTGCCGGGCTGCCGGTTAATCAGCCCCAGCATTTT
TRBV7-2	-	TRBJ2-3	-	CASSLRDTQYF	TGTGCCAGCAGTTTACGGGATACGCAGTATTTT
TRBV2	TRBD1	TRBJ1-2	few	CASSEGRGQYGYTF	TGTGCCAGCAGTGAAGGTCGGGGACAGTATGGCTACACCTTC
TRBV27	-	TRBJ1-1	few	CASSFRGSANTEAFF	TGTGCCAGCAGTTTCCGCGGCAGTGCGAACACTGAAGCTTTCTTT
TRBV7-9	TRBD2	TRBJ2-5	-	CASSLLAGGQETQYF	TGTGCCAGCAGCTTACTAGCGGGGGGGCAAGAGACCCAGTACTTC
TRBV5-1	TRBD1	TRBJ2-7	-	CASSLGWAQGVYEQYF	TGCGCCAGCAGCTTGGGATGGGCACAGGGGGTCTACGAGCAGTACTTC